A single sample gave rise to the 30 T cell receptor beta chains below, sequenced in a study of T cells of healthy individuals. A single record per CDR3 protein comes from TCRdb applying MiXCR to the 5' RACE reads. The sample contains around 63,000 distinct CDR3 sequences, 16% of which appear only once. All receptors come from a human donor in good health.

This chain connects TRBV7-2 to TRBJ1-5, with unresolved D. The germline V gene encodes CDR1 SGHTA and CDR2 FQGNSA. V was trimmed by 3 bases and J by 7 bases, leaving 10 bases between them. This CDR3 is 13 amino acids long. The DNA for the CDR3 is TGTGCCAGCAGCTTCCAATTCGGGCAGCCCCAGCATTTT. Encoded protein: CASSFQFGQPQHF.

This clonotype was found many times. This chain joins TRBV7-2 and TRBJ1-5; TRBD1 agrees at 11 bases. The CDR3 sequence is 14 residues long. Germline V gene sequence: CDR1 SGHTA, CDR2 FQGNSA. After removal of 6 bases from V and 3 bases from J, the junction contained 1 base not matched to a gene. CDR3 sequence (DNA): TGTGCCAGCAGGGGACAGGGGGACAATCAGCCCCAGCATTTT. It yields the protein CASRGQGDNQPQHF.

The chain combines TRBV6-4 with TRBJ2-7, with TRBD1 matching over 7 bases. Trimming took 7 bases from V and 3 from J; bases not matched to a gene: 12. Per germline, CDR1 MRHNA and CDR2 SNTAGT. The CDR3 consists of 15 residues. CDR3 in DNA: TGTGCCAGCACCCCCTCCGGGACAGCCTACTACGAGCAGTACTTC. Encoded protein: CASTPSGTAYYEQYF.

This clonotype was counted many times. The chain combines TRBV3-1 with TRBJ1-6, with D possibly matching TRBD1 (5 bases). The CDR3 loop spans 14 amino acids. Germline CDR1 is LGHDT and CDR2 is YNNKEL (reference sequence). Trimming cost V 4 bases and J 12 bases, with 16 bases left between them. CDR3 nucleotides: TGTGCCAGCAGCCCCCTGGGGCAGCAGGTACCCCTCCACTTT. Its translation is CASSPLGQQVPLHF.

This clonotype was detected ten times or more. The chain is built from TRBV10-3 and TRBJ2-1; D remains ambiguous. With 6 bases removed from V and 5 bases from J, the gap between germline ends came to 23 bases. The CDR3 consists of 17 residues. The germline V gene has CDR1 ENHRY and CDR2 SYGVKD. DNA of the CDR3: TGTGCCATCAGATCAGATCAGGCTATTCTAGTCGACAATGAGCAGTTCTTC. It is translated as CAIRSDQAILVDNEQFF.

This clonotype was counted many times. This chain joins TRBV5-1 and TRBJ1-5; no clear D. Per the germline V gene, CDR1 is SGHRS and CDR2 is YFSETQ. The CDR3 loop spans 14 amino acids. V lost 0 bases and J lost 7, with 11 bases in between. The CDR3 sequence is CASSLGAGGQPQHF. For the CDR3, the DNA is TGCGCCAGCAGCTTGGGCGCAGGCGGCCAGCCCCAGCATTTT. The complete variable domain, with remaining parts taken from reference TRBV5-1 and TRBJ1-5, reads KAGVTQTPRYLIKTRGQQVTLSCSPISGHRSVSWYQQTPGQGLQFLFEYFSETQRNKGNFPGRFSGRQFSNSRSEMNVSTLELGDSALYLCASSLGAGGQPQHFGDGTRLSIL.

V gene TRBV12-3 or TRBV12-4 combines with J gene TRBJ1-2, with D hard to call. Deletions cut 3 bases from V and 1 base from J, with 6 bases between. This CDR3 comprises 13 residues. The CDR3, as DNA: TGTGCCAGCAGTTTCGAGATTAACTATGGCTACACCTTC. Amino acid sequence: CASSFEINYGYTF.

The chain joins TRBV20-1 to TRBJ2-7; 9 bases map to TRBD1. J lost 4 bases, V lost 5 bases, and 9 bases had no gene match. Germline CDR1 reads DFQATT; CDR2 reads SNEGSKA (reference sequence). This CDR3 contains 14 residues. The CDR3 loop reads CSARPGQGRYEQYF. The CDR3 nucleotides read TGCAGTGCTCGGCCGGGACAGGGAAGGTACGAGCAGTACTTC.

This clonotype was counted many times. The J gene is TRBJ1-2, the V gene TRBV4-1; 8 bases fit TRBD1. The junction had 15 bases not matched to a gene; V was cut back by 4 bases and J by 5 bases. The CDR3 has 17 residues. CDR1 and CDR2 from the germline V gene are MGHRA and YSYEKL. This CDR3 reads CASSPSLTGDVKYGYTF. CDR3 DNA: TGCGCCAGCAGCCCATCTTTGACAGGGGACGTTAAGTATGGCTACACCTTC.

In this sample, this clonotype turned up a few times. CDR3: CASSPLAAIYNEQFF. DNA of the CDR3: TGTGCCAGCAGCCCACTAGCGGCCATATACAATGAGCAGTTCTTC. This chain joins TRBV3-1 and TRBJ2-1; 8 bases agree with TRBD2. V was clipped by 4 bases and J by 4 bases; unmatched bases: 6. Looked up from germline, CDR1 is LGHDT and CDR2 is YNNKEL (reference sequence). The CDR3 consists of 15 residues.

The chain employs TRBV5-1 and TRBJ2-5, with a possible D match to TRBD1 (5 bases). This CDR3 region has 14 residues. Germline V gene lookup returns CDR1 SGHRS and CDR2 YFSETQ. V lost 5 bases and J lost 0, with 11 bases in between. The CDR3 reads CASSTTEYQETQYF. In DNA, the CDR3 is TGCGCCAGCAGTACGACAGAGTACCAAGAGACCCAGTACTTC.

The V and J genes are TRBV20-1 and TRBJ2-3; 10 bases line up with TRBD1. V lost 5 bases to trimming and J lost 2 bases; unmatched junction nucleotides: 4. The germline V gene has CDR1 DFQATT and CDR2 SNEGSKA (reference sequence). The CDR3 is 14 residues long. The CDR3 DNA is TGCAGTGCTTGGGACAGGGGAGACACAGATACGCAGTATTTT. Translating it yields CSAWDRGDTDTQYF.

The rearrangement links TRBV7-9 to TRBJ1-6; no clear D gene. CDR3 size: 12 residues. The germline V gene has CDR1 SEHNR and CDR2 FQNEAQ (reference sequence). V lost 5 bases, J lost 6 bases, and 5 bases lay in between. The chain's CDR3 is CASSRGNSPLHF. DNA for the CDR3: TGTGCCAGCAGCCGCGGTAATTCACCCCTCCACTTT.

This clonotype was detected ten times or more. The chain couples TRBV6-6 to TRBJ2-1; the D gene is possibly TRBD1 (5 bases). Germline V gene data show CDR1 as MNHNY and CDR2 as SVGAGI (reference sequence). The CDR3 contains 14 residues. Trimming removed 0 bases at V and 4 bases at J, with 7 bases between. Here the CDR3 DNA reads TGTGCCAGCAGTTACTCCAGGGTATACAATGAGCAGTTCTTC. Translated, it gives CASSYSRVYNEQFF.

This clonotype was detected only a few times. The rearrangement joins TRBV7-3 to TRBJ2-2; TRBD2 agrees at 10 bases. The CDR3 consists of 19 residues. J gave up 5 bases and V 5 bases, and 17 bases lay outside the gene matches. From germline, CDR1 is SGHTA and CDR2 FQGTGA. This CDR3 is CASSPLGWLAGVRTGELFF. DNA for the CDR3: TGTGCCAGCAGCCCACTGGGATGGCTAGCGGGAGTTAGGACCGGGGAGCTGTTTTTT.

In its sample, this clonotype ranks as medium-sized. CDR3 bases: TGTGCCAGCAGTGACTCGACTAGCGGGGGGGACGAGCAGTTCTTC. Encoded protein: CASSDSTSGGDEQFF. The rearrangement uses TRBV6-4 and TRBJ2-1; 14 bases fit TRBD2. Trimming took 0 bases from V and 10 from J; bases not matched to a gene: 2. This CDR3 contains 15 residues. Per germline, CDR1 MRHNA and CDR2 SNTAGT.

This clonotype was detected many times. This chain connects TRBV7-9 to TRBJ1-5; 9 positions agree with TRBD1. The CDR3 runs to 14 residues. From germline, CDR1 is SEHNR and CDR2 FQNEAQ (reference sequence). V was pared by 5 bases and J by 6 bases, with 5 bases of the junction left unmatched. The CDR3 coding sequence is TGTGCCAGCAGCCTAGGGACAGGGTCTCAGCCCCAGCATTTT. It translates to CASSLGTGSQPQHF.

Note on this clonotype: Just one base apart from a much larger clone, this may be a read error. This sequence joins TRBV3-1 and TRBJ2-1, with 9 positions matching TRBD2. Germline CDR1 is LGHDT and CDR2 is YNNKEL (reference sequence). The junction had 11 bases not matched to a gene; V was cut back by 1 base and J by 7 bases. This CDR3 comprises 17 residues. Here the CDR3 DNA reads TGTGCCAGCAGCCAAGTGCGGCTAGCGGGACGGGTAAATGAGCAGTTCTTC. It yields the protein CASSQVRLAGRVNEQFF.

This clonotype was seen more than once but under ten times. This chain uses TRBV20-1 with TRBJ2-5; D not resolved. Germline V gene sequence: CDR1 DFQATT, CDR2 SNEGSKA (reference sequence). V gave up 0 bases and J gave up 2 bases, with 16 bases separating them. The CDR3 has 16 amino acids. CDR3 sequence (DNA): TGCAGTGCTAGAGACAGCCGGTCACCATTTCAAGAGACCCAGTACTTC. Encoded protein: CSARDSRSPFQETQYF.

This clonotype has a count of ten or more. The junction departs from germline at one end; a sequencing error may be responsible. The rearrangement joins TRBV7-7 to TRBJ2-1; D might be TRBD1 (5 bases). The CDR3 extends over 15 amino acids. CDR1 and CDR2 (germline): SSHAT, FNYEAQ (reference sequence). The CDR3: CASSFRGIGDNEQFF. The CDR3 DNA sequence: TGTGCTAGCAGCTTTAGGGGAATTGGCGACAATGAGCAGTTCTTC.

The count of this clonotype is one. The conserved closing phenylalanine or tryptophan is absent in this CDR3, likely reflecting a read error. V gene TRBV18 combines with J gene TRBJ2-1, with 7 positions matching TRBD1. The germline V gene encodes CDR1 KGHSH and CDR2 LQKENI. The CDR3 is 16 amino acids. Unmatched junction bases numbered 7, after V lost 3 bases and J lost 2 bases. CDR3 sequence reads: CASSPRGQETYNEQFL. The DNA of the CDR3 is TGTGCCAGCTCACCTAGAGGACAGGAAACCTACAATGAGCAGTTCCTC.

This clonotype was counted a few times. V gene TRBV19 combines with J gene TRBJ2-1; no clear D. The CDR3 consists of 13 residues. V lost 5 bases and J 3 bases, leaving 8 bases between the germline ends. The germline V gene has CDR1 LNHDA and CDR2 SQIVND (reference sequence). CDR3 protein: CASSLAGYNEQFF. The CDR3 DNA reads TGTGCCAGTAGTTTGGCCGGCTACAATGAGCAGTTCTTC.

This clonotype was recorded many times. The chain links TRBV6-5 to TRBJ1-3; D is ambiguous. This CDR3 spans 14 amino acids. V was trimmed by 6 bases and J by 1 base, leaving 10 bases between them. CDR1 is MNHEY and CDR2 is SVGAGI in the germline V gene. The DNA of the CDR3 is TGTGCCAGCAGCTACCCAGGTTCTGGAAACACCATATATTTT. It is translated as CASSYPGSGNTIYF.

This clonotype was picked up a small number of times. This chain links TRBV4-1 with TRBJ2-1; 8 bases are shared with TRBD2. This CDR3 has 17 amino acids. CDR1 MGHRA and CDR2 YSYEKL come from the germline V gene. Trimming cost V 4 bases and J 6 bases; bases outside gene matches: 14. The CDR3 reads CASSRHPPGTSSNEQFF. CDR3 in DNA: TGCGCCAGCAGCCGCCACCCCCCCGGGACTAGTTCCAATGAGCAGTTCTTC.

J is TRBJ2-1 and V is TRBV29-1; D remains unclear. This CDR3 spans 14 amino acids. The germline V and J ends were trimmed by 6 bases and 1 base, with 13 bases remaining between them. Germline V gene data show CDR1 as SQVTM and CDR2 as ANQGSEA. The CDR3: CSVAPDTSYNEQFF. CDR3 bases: TGCAGCGTCGCGCCCGATACATCCTACAATGAGCAGTTCTTC.

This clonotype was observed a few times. CDR3 protein: CASSPSGQETQYF. The CDR3 coding sequence is TGTGCCAGCAGCCCCTCAGGGCAAGAGACCCAGTACTTC. V and J are TRBV9 and TRBJ2-5; a possible D gene is TRBD1 (5 bases). This CDR3 has 13 residues. The germline V and J ends were trimmed by 4 bases and 2 bases, with 9 bases remaining between them. Germline CDR1 SGDLS, CDR2 YYNGEE.

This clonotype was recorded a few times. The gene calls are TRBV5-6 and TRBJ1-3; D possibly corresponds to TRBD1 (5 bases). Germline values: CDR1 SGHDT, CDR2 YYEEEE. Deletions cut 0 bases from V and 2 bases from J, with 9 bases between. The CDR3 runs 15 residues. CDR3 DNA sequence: TGTGCCAGCAGCTTGGCAGGGAGGGCTGGAAACACCATATATTTT. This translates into CASSLAGRAGNTIYF.

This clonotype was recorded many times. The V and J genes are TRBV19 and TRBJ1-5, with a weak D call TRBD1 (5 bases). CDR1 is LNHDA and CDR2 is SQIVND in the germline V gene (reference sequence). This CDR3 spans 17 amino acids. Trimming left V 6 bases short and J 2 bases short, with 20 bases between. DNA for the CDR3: TGTGCCAGTAGCCCAATGTCGGGGCAAGGGGGCAATCAGCCCCAGCATTTT. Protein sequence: CASSPMSGQGGNQPQHF.

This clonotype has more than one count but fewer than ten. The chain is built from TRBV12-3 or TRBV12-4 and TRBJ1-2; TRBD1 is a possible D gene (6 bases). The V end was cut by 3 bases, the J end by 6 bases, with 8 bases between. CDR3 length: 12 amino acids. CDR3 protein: CASSFTGNGYTF. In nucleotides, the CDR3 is TGTGCCAGCAGTTTTACAGGGAATGGCTACACCTTC.

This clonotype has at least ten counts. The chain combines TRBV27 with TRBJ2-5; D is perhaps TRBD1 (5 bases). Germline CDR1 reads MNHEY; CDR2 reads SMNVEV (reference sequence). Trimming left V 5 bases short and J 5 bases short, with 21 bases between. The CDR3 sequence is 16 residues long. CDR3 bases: TGTGCCAGCAGTAATAGCCTGGACATAGCCCAGGAGACCCAGTACTTC. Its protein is CASSNSLDIAQETQYF.